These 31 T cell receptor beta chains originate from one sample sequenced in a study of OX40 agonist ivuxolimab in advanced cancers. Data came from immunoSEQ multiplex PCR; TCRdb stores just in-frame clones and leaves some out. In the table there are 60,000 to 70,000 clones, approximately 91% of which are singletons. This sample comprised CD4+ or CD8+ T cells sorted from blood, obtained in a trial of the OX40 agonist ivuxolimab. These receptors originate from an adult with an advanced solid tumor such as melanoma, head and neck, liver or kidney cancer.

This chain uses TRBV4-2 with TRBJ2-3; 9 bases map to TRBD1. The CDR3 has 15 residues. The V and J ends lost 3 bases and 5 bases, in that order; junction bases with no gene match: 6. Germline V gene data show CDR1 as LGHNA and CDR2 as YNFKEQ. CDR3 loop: CASSQDRGHGDTQYF. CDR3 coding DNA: TGTGCCAGCAGCCAGGACAGGGGTCATGGAGATACGCAGTATTTT.

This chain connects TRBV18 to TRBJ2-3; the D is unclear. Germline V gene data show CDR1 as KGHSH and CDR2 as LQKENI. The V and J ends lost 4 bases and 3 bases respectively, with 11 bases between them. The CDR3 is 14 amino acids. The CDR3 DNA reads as TGTGCCAGCTCACTTTCTAGGAGAACAGATACGCAGTATTTT. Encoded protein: CASSLSRRTDTQYF.

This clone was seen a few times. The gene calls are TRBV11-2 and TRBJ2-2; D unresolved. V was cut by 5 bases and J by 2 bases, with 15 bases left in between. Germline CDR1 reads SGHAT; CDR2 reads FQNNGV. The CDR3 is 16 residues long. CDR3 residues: CASSPHSSINTGELFF. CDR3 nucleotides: TGTGCCAGCAGCCCCCATAGTTCGATAAACACCGGGGAGCTGTTTTTT.

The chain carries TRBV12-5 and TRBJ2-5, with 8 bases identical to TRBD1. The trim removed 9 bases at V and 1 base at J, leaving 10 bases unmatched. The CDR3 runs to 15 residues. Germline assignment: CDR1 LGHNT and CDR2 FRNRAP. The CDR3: CASLGQGGRQETQYF. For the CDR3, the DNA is TGTGCTAGCCTCGGACAGGGAGGTCGCCAAGAGACCCAGTACTTC.

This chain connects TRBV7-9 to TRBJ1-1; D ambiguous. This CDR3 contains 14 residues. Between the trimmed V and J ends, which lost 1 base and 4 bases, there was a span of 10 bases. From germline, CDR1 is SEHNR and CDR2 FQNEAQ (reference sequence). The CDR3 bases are TGTGCCAGCAGCTTAGTGGGGTTGACCACTGAAGCTTTCTTT. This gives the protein CASSLVGLTTEAFF.

The CDR3 DNA sequence: TGTGCCAGCAGCTTAGCGGGAATTAACACCGGGGAGCTGTTTTTT. It specifies CASSLAGINTGELFF. The chain couples TRBV11-2 to TRBJ2-2; possible D gene TRBD2, 5 bases. The length of the CDR3 is 15 residues. The germline V and J ends were trimmed by 1 base and 2 bases, with 8 bases remaining between them. Germline CDR1 SGHAT, CDR2 FQNNGV.

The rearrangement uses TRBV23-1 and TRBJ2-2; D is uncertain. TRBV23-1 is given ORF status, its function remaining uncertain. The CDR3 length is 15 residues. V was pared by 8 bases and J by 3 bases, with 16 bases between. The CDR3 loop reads CASLQVDVDTGELFF. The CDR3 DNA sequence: TGCGCCAGCCTTCAAGTGGACGTTGACACCGGGGAGCTGTTTTTT.

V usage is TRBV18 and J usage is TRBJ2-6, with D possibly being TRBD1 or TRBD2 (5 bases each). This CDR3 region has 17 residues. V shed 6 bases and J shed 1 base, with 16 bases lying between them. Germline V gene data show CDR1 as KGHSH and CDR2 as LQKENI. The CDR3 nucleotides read TGTGCCAGCTCTCGACCGGGGCAGCTGTCTGGGGCCAACGTCCTGACTTTC. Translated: CASSRPGQLSGANVLTF.

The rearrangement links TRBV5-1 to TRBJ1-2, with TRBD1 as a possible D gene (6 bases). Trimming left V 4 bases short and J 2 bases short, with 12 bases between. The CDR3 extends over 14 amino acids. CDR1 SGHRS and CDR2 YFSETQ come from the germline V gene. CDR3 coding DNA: TGCGCCAGCAGCCAGGGCGGGACAAACTATGGCTACACCTTC. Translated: CASSQGGTNYGYTF.

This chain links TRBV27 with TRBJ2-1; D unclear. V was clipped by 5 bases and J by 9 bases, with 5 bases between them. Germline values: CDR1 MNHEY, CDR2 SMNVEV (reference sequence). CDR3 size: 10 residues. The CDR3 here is CASSMGEQFF. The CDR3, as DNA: TGTGCCAGCAGTATGGGTGAGCAGTTCTTC.

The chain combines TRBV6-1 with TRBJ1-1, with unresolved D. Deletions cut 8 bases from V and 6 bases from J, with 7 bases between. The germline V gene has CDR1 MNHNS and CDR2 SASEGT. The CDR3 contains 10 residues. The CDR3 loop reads CASLQAEAFF. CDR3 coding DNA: TGTGCCAGCTTGCAGGCTGAAGCTTTCTTT.

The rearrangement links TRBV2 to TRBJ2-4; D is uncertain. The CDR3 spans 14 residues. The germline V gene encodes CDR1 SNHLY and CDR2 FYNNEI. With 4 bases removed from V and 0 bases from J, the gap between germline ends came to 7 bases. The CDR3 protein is CASSAQLAKNIQYF. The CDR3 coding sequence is TGTGCCAGCAGTGCGCAGCTAGCCAAAAACATTCAGTACTTC.

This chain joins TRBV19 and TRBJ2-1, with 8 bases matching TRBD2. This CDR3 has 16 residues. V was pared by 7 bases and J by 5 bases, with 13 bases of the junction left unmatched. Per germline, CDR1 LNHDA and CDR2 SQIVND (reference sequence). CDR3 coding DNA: TGTGCCAGTACTGGAGGCGTAGCGGGACGCCACAATGAGCAGTTCTTC. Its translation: CASTGGVAGRHNEQFF.

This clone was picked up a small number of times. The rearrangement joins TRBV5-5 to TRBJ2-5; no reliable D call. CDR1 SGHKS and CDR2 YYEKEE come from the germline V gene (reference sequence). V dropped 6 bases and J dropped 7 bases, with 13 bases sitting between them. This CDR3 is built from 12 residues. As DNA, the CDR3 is TGTGCCAGCACCCCCAATGACGGGACCCAGTACTTC. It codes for CASTPNDGTQYF.

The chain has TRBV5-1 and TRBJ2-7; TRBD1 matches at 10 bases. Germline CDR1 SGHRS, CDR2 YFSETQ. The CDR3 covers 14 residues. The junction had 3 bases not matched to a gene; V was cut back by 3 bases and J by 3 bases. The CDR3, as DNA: TGCGCCAGCAGCTCCGGGACAGGGGTCTACGAGCAGTACTTC. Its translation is CASSSGTGVYEQYF. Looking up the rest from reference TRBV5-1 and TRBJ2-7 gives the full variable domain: KAGVTQTPRYLIKTRGQQVTLSCSPISGHRSVSWYQQTPGQGLQFLFEYFSETQRNKGNFPGRFSGRQFSNSRSEMNVSTLELGDSALYLCASSSGTGVYEQYFGPGTRLTVT.

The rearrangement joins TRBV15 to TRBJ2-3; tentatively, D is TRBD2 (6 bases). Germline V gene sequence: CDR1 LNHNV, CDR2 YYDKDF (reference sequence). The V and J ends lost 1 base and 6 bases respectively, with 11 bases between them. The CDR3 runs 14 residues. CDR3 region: CATSRVTGVDTQYF. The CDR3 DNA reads TGTGCCACCAGCAGAGTTACGGGAGTGGATACGCAGTATTTT. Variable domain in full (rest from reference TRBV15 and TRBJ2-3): DAMVIQNPRYQVTQFGKPVTLSCSQTLNHNVMYWYQQKSSQAPKLLFHYYDKDFNNEADTPDNFQSRRPNTSFCFLDIRSPGLGDTAMYLCATSRVTGVDTQYFGPGTRLTVL.

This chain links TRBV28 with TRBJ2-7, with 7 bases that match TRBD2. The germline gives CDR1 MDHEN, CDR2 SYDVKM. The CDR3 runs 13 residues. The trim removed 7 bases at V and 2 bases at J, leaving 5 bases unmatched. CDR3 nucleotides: TGTGCCAGCACCGGGGGGAGGACCTACGAGCAGTACTTC. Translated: CASTGGRTYEQYF.

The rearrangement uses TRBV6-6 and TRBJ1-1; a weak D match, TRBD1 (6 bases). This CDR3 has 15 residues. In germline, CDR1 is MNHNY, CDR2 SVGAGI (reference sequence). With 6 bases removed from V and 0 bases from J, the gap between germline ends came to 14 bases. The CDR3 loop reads CASRGAGNMNTEAFF. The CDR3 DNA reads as TGTGCCAGCAGGGGGGCAGGGAACATGAACACTGAAGCTTTCTTT.

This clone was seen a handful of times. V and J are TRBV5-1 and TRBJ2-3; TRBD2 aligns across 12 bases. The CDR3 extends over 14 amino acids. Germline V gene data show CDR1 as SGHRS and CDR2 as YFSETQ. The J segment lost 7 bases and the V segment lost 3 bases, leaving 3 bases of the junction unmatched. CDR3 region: CASSSGLAGNTQYF. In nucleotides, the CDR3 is TGCGCCAGCAGCTCCGGACTAGCGGGGAATACGCAGTATTTT.

As DNA, the CDR3 is TGTGCCAGCAACCCTTTTGGCCGGGTCTACGAGCAGTACTTC. Translation: CASNPFGRVYEQYF. V usage is TRBV6-5 and J usage is TRBJ2-7, with D uncertain. This CDR3 has 14 residues. CDR1 MNHEY and CDR2 SVGAGI come from the germline V gene. Trimming took off 7 bases at V and 3 bases at J, with 16 bases between the two ends.

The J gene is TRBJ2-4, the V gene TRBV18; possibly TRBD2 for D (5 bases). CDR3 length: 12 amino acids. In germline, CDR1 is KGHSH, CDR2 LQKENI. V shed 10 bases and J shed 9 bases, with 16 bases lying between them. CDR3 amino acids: CAITSGLPIQYF. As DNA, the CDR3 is TGTGCCATAACAAGCGGCCTACCCATTCAGTACTTC.

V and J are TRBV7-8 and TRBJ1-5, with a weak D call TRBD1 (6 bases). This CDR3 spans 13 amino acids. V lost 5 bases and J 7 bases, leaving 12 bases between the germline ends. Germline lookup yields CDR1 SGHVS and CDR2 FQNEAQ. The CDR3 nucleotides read TGTGCCAGCAGCGCGCAGGGGAGACAGCCCCAGCATTTT. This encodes CASSAQGRQPQHF. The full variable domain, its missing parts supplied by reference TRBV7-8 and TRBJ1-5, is GAGVSQSPRYKVAKRGQDVALRCDPISGHVSLFWYQQALGQGPEFLTYFQNEAQLDKSGLPSDRFFAERPEGSVSTLKIQRTQQEDSAVYLCASSAQGRQPQHFGDGTRLSIL.

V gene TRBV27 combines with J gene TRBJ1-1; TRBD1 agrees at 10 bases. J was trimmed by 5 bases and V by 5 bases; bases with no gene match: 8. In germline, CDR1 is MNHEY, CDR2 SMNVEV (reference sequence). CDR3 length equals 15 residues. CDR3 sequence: CASSPRDRGGTEAFF. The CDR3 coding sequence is TGTGCCAGCAGTCCTAGGGACAGGGGTGGAACTGAAGCTTTCTTT.

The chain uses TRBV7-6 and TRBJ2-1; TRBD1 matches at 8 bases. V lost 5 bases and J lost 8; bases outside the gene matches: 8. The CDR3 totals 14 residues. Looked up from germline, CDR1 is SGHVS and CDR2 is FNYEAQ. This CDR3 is CASSLQGVSDEQFF. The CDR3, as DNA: TGTGCCAGCAGCCTACAGGGGGTATCCGATGAGCAGTTCTTC. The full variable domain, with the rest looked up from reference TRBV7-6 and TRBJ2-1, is GAGVSQSPRYKVTKRGQDVALRCDPISGHVSLYWYRQALGQGPEFLTYFNYEAQQDKSGLPNDRFSAERPEGSISTLTIQRTEQRDSAMYRCASSLQGVSDEQFFGPGTRLTVL.

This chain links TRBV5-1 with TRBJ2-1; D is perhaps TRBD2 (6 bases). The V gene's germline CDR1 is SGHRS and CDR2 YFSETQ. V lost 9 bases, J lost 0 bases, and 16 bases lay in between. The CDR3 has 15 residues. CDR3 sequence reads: CATTGGTNSYNEQFF. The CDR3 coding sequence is TGCGCCACTACCGGGGGAACCAACTCCTACAATGAGCAGTTCTTC. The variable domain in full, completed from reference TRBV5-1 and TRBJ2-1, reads KAGVTQTPRYLIKTRGQQVTLSCSPISGHRSVSWYQQTPGQGLQFLFEYFSETQRNKGNFPGRFSGRQFSNSRSEMNVSTLELGDSALYLCATTGGTNSYNEQFFGPGTRLTVL.

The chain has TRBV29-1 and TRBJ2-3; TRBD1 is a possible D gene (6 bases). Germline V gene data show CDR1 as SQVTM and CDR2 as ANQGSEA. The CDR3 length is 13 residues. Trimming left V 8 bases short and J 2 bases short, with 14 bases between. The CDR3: CSTRDTFTDTQYF. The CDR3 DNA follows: TGCAGCACCCGGGACACCTTCACAGATACGCAGTATTTT.

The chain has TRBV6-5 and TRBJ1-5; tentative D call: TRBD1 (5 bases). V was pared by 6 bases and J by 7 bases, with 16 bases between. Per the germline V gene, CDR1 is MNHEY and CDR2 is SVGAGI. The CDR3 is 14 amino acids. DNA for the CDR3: TGTGCCAGCAGAAGAGTTTTCGGGGCCCAGCCCCAGCATTTT. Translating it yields CASRRVFGAQPQHF.

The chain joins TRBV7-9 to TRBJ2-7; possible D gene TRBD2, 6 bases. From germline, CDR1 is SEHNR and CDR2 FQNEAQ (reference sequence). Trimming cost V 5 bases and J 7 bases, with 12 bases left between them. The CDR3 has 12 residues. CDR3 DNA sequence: TGTGCCAGCAGCCCTCGGGACTGGGAGCAGTACTTC. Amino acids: CASSPRDWEQYF. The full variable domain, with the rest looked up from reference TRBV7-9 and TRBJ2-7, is DTGVSQNPRHKITKRGQNVTFRCDPISEHNRLYWYRQTLGQGPEFLTYFQNEAQLEKSRLLSDRFSAERPKGSFSTLEIQRTEQGDSAMYLCASSPRDWEQYFGPGTRLTVT.

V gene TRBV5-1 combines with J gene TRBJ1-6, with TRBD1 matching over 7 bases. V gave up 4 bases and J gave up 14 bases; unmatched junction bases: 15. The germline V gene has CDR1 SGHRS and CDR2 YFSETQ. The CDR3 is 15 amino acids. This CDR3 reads CASSVTGIVVSALHF. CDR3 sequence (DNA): TGCGCCAGCAGCGTGACAGGGATTGTCGTATCGGCCCTCCACTTT.

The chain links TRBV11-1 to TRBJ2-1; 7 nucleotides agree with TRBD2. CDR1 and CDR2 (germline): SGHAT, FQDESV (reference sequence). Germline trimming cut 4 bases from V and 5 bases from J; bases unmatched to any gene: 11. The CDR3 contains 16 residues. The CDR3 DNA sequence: TGTGCCAGCAGCTCAATTGGGGCGGGAGCGCACAATGAGCAGTTCTTC. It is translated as CASSSIGAGAHNEQFF.

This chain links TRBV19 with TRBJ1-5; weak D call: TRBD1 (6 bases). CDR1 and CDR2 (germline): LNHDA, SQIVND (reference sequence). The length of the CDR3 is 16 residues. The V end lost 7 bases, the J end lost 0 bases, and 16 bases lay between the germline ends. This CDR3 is CASTRQATYSNQPQHF. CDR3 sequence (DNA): TGTGCCAGTACCAGACAGGCAACGTATAGCAATCAGCCCCAGCATTTT.